The clone carrying this T cell receptor (beta chain) was recorded a few times. The target antigen is unknown. TCRdb analysed the reads with MiXCR anew, one entry per CDR3 protein. The sample lists tens of thousands of distinct CDR3 sequences, around 21% occurring once. These data come from a study of type 1 regulatory T cells. As for the study in general: This in vitro CD4 product, T-allo10, is enriched for Tr1 cells and alloantigen-specific. Whole-study findings and limits: Compared with non-Tr1 cells, Tr1 cells showed a narrower TCR repertoire.

The germline V gene encodes CDR1 DFQATT and CDR2 SNEGSKA (reference sequence). The CDR3 is 15 residues long. V lost 1 base to trimming and J lost 4 bases, with 16 bases between them. Input material: cultured type 1 regulatory T (Tr1) cells, either the whole culture or a sorted fraction (not recorded which). The TCR originated in a human donor in good health. This chain joins TRBV20-1 and TRBJ1-1; D is uncertain. CDR3 nucleotides: TGCAGTGCTAGAGGCTCGATGAGAGTAGGCACTGAAGCTTTCTTT. Its protein product is CSARGSMRVGTEAFF.